A selection of T cell receptor beta chains follows, all from one sample in a study of blood T cell repertoires in COVID-19. The table came from immunoSEQ multiplex PCR; TCRdb's copy has only in-frame clones and leaves some out. The data contain about 87,000 clones, around nine tenths of them seen just once; the ten biggest clones take up 4% to 5.5%. The specimen sequenced was peripheral blood. Every receptor here comes from a man aged 40-49 years with acute or convalescent COVID-19. Each CDR3 is given with its conserved first and last residue. A D gene is named only where the DNA matches it firmly. Size is omitted from some rows. Given values are once, few, many or a class for expanded clones.

cdr3_aa	cdr3_nt	clone_size	v_call	cdr3_length	d_call	j_call
CASSPTWSDEQYF	TGTGCCAGCAGCCCTACTTGGAGCGACGAGCAGTACTTC	NA	TRBV5-4	13	NA	TRBJ2-7
CAISGQHTGELFF	TGTGCCATCAGTGGACAGCACACCGGGGAGCTGTTTTTT	few	TRBV10-3	13	NA	TRBJ2-2
CASSPRADIFYEQYF	TGTGCCAGCAGCCCCCGTGCAGACATCTTCTACGAGCAGTACTTC	NA	TRBV9	15	NA	TRBJ2-7
CASRTTGLNTEAFF	TGTGCCAGCAGAACTACAGGTTTGAACACTGAAGCTTTCTTT	NA	TRBV11-2	14	NA	TRBJ1-1
CASSQDSRRGQTF	TGTGCCAGCAGCCAAGATAGCAGGAGGGGACAGACCTTC	NA	TRBV3-1/TRBV3-2	13	TRBD1	TRBJ1-2
CASSSGQGSNQPQHF	TGTGCCAGCAGCTCCGGACAGGGGAGCAATCAGCCCCAGCATTTT	NA	TRBV9	15	TRBD1	TRBJ1-5
CASRKSGQGQWELFF	TGCGCCAGCAGGAAATCGGGACAGGGTCAGTGGGAGCTGTTTTTT	NA	TRBV5-1	15	TRBD1	TRBJ2-2
CASSLGGRLTGELFF	TGCGCCAGCAGCTTGGGGGGGCGTTTAACCGGGGAGCTGTTTTTT	NA	TRBV5-1	15	NA	TRBJ2-2
CASRGQGNIEAFF	TGCGCCAGCAGGGGACAGGGAAATATCGAAGCTTTCTTT	NA	TRBV5-1	13	TRBD1	TRBJ1-1
CASSDYEGDRDCYEQYF	TGTGCCAGCAGCGATTATGAGGGGGACAGAGATTGCTACGAGCAGTACTTC	once	TRBV9	17	TRBD1	TRBJ2-7
CASSIGRGAKNIQYF	TGTGCCAGTAGTATAGGCAGGGGAGCCAAAAACATTCAGTACTTC	NA	TRBV19	15	NA	TRBJ2-4
CSASSDRGPVGYTF	TGCAGTGCAAGTAGCGACAGGGGACCTGTTGGCTACACCTTC	NA	TRBV20-1	14	TRBD1	TRBJ1-2
CASSLAVFSGNTIYF	TGTGCCAGCAGCTTGGCGGTTTTCTCTGGAAACACCATATATTTT	NA	TRBV5-8	15	NA	TRBJ1-3
CASSLLAGTNTGELFF	TGCGCCAGCAGCTTGTTGGCAGGGACGAACACCGGGGAGCTGTTTTTT	NA	TRBV5-1	16	NA	TRBJ2-2
CASSSGTHDQPQHF	TGTGCCAGCAGCTCCGGGACACATGATCAGCCCCAGCATTTT	few	TRBV7-8	14	NA	TRBJ1-5
CAISVAGGEETQYF	TGTGCCATCAGTGTTGCGGGGGGCGAAGAGACCCAGTACTTC	NA	TRBV10-3	14	TRBD2	TRBJ2-5
CASSTDSNSNQPQHF	TGTGCCAGTAGCACAGACAGTAATAGCAATCAGCCCCAGCATTTT	few	TRBV19	15	NA	TRBJ1-5
CASSYRDSPNSPLHF	TGTGCCAGCAGTTATAGGGACAGTCCTAATTCACCCCTCCACTTT	once	TRBV6-5	15	TRBD1	TRBJ1-6
CASSREGVMNTEAFF	TGTGCCAGCAGCCGCGAGGGGGTCATGAACACTGAAGCTTTCTTT	NA	TRBV5-4	15	NA	TRBJ1-1
CASSTLAGGPNEQFF	TGTGCCAGTAGTACACTAGCGGGAGGGCCAAATGAGCAGTTCTTC	NA	TRBV19	15	TRBD2	TRBJ2-1
CASSLVGGGGVRQETQYF	TGTGCCAGCAGCTTGGTCGGGGGGGGCGGTGTAAGGCAAGAGACCCAGTACTTC	NA	TRBV5-6	18	TRBD2	TRBJ2-5
CASSVATGSPLHF	TGTGCCAGCAGCGTAGCTACAGGCTCACCCCTCCACTTT	NA	TRBV9	13	NA	TRBJ1-6
CASSLGGYGYTF	TGTGCCAGCAGCTTAGGCGGGTATGGCTACACCTTC	NA	TRBV7-8	12	NA	TRBJ1-2
CASSPWQNTGELFF	TGTGCCAGCTCACCCTGGCAGAACACCGGGGAGCTGTTTTTT	NA	TRBV18	14	NA	TRBJ2-2
CASRPPGLTVPYEQYF	TGTGCCAGCAGGCCCCCCGGACTTACAGTTCCCTACGAGCAGTACTTC	NA	TRBV27	16	NA	TRBJ2-7
CASNLAGGSYEQYF	TGTGCCAGCAATCTAGCGGGGGGGTCGTACGAGCAGTACTTC	NA	TRBV7-2	14	TRBD2	TRBJ2-7
CASSPQGAYNEQFF	TGTGCCAGCAGCCCCCAGGGGGCCTACAATGAGCAGTTCTTC	NA	TRBV5-4	14	TRBD1	TRBJ2-1
CASSLRGGYGYTF	TGTGCCAGCAGCTTGCGGGGGGGCTATGGCTACACCTTC	NA	TRBV5-4	13	NA	TRBJ1-2
CASSIDLRRTGGRTAAFF	TGTGCCAGTAGTATAGATCTAAGAAGGACAGGGGGCAGAACGGCTGCTTTCTTT	NA	TRBV19	18	TRBD1	TRBJ1-1
CASSQDGLADNEQFF	TGTGCCAGCAGCCAAGATGGTCTAGCGGACAATGAGCAGTTCTTC	once	TRBV4-2	15	TRBD2	TRBJ2-1
CASSFKIGGSQVYNSPLHF	TGTGCCAGCAGTTTTAAGATCGGGGGATCTCAGGTTTATAATTCACCCCTCCACTTT	NA	TRBV28	19	NA	TRBJ1-6
CASSPQRDRGWDTEAFF	TGTGCCAGCAGCCCTCAGAGGGACAGGGGATGGGACACTGAAGCTTTCTTT	NA	TRBV3-1/TRBV3-2	17	TRBD1	TRBJ1-1
CASSWTGTEAFF	TGTGCCAGCAGCTGGACAGGTACTGAAGCTTTCTTT	NA	TRBV12-3/TRBV12-4	12	TRBD1	TRBJ1-1
CASSYQGANTEAFF	TGTGCCAGCAGTTACCAGGGGGCGAACACTGAAGCTTTCTTT	NA	TRBV6-2/TRBV6-3	14	TRBD1	TRBJ1-1
CASTWTSNTGELFF	TGTGCCAGTACCTGGACTAGTAACACCGGGGAGCTGTTTTTT	NA	TRBV19	14	TRBD2	TRBJ2-2
CASSQGEGGNYGYTF	TGCGCCAGCAGCCAAGGGGAGGGGGGGAACTATGGCTACACCTTC	NA	TRBV4-3	15	NA	TRBJ1-2
CASSSELVPGNEQFF	TGTGCCAGCAGCTCCGAATTGGTCCCGGGCAATGAGCAGTTCTTC	NA	TRBV11-3	15	NA	TRBJ2-1
CASSYSPLRGTEAFF	TGTGCCAGCAGTTACTCTCCACTCAGGGGAACTGAAGCTTTCTTT	NA	TRBV6-5	15	NA	TRBJ1-1
CATSAGIGGTQYF	TGTGCCACATCAGCGGGGATCGGGGGTACGCAGTATTTT	NA	TRBV24-1	13	TRBD2	TRBJ2-3
CASSLAEGPQHF	TGTGCCAGCAGCTTAGCAGAGGGGCCCCAGCATTTT	once	TRBV7-9	12	NA	TRBJ1-5
CASSYITGVGSYEQYF	TGTGCCAGCAGTTACATTACAGGGGTCGGTTCCTACGAGCAGTACTTC	NA	TRBV6-5	16	TRBD1	TRBJ2-7
CASSVQYEQYF	TGTGCCAGCAGCGTCCAGTACGAGCAGTACTTC	NA	TRBV5-6	11	NA	TRBJ2-7
CATSDSGLAGHNEQFF	TGTGCCACCAGTGACTCCGGACTAGCGGGGCACAATGAGCAGTTCTTC	NA	TRBV24-1	16	TRBD2	TRBJ2-1
CATSDDRLASTDTQYF	TGTGCCACCAGTGATGATCGACTAGCGAGCACAGATACGCAGTATTTT	NA	TRBV24-1	16	TRBD2	TRBJ2-3
CAIRDRAFFTEAFF	TGTGCCATCAGGGACAGGGCTTTTTTCACTGAAGCTTTCTTT	NA	TRBV10-3	14	TRBD1	TRBJ1-1
CASSPRDRDEKLFF	TGTGCCAGCAGCCCCCGGGACAGGGATGAAAAACTGTTTTTT	NA	TRBV3-1/TRBV3-2	14	TRBD1	TRBJ1-4
CASSWDSVNTEAFF	TGTGCCAGTAGTTGGGACAGCGTGAACACTGAAGCTTTCTTT	NA	TRBV19	14	TRBD1	TRBJ1-1
CASSLAGNTGELFF	TGTGCCAGCAGCTTAGCGGGTAACACCGGGGAGCTGTTTTTT	NA	TRBV11-3	14	NA	TRBJ2-2
CASSLGGGIAKNIQYF	TGTGCCAGCAGCTTAGGTGGGGGGATAGCCAAAAACATTCAGTACTTC	NA	TRBV7-6	16	NA	TRBJ2-4
CASAPSTGALYEQYF	TGTGCCAGCGCACCCTCGACAGGGGCCTTGTACGAGCAGTACTTC	NA	TRBV6-5	15	TRBD1	TRBJ2-7